A single sample gave rise to the 14 T cell receptor beta chains below, sequenced in a study of blood T cell repertoires in COVID-19. Generated by immunoSEQ multiplex PCR, the TCRdb table keeps only in-frame clones and is missing some. The sample yields approximately 220,000 clones, approximately 86% seen once. The sequenced sample was peripheral blood. Receptors were obtained from a man in his 60s with acute or convalescent COVID-19.

The chain employs TRBV19 and TRBJ2-2, with a weak D call TRBD1 (5 bases). The germline CDR1 and CDR2 sequences are LNHDA and SQIVND (reference sequence). The CDR3 is 15 amino acids. Trimming removed 4 bases from V and 4 bases from J, with 13 bases in between. This CDR3 is CASSSIRAGTGELFF. In nucleotides, the CDR3 is TGTGCCAGTAGTAGCATCAGGGCTGGCACCGGGGAGCTGTTTTTT.

The chain employs TRBV7-2 and TRBJ2-1, with 12 bases that match TRBD2. The V gene end was trimmed by 1 base and the J gene end by 9 bases; junction bases not matched to a gene: 7. There are 16 residues in the CDR3. Germline lookup yields CDR1 SGHTA and CDR2 FQGNSA. CDR3 loop: CASSLGASGGGTEQFF. The CDR3 nucleotides read TGTGCCAGCAGCTTAGGCGCTAGCGGGGGGGGGACTGAGCAGTTCTTC.

V gene TRBV15 combines with J gene TRBJ1-2; 10 bases match TRBD1. The CDR3 loop spans 19 amino acids. Unmatched junction bases numbered 17, after V lost 1 base and J lost 6 bases. Germline CDR1 and CDR2: LNHNV and YYDKDF (reference sequence). Here the CDR3 reads CATSRGKGTGVAGSHGYTF. In DNA form, the CDR3 reads TGTGCCACCAGCAGAGGGAAGGGGACAGGGGTCGCGGGTTCCCATGGCTACACCTTC.

DNA of the CDR3: TGTGCCAGCAGCTTGGGCGGGGGCCCCCAAGAGACCCAGTACTTC. Residues: CASSLGGGPQETQYF. The chain uses TRBV5-4 and TRBJ2-5; a weak D match, TRBD2 (7 bases). The CDR3 sequence is 15 residues long. The V end lost 0 bases, the J end lost 1 base, and 10 bases lay between the germline ends. Per the germline V gene, CDR1 is SGHNT and CDR2 is YYREEE (reference sequence).

Comments on this clone: Mismatch with germline at one junction end may stem from a read error. V gene TRBV28 combines with J gene TRBJ1-2; TRBD1 is a possible D gene (6 bases). The CDR3 consists of 12 residues. Germline CDR1 reads MDHEN; CDR2 reads SYDVKM. Written as DNA, the CDR3 is TGTGCCAGCAGTTTATTGGGGGCTCCTAGATCCTTC. Translation: CASSLLGAPRSF.

The gene calls are TRBV19 and TRBJ1-2; 8 bases match TRBD1. Germline-derived CDR1 and CDR2 are LNHDA and SQIVND (reference sequence). V dropped 4 bases and J dropped 14; count of bases not matched to a gene: 12. CDR3 length: 13 residues. The CDR3 sequence: CASSKTGVEVMTF. The CDR3 nucleotides are TGTGCCAGTAGTAAGACAGGGGTCGAGGTAATGACCTTC.

The V gene is TRBV3-1 (or the pseudogene TRBV3-2), the J gene TRBJ2-2, with 10 bases matching TRBD2. The CDR3 length is 17 residues. Per germline, CDR1 LGHDT and CDR2 YNNKEL (reference sequence). V shed 0 bases and J 3 bases; nucleotides not matched to a gene: 4. The CDR3 DNA follows: TGTGCCAGCAGCCAAGATTGGCTAGCGGGGGACACCGGGGAGCTGTTTTTT. Its translation: CASSQDWLAGDTGELFF.

A few counts support this clone. The genes are TRBV27 and TRBJ2-7, with D uncertain. The CDR3 spans 15 residues. From germline, CDR1 is MNHEY and CDR2 SMNVEV (reference sequence). V was clipped by 6 bases and J by 5 bases, with 20 bases between them. Here the CDR3 DNA reads TGTGCCAGCAGCCTGGAAGAGACGCCACGGGACGAGCAGTACTTC. This codes for CASSLEETPRDEQYF.

With regard to this clone: Other DNA sequences in the sample encode the same CDR3. This rearrangement joins TRBV5-1 to TRBJ1-5; 8 nucleotides agree with TRBD1. In germline, CDR1 is SGHRS, CDR2 YFSETQ. Losses at the gene ends were 4 bases for V and 6 bases for J; bases not matched to a gene: 6. CDR3 size: 14 residues. CDR3 protein: CASSLGQGGQPQHF. The CDR3 DNA reads TGCGCCAGCAGCCTCGGACAGGGCGGTCAGCCCCAGCATTTT.

Here the CDR3 reads CASSPGLGAGPNYGYTF. CDR3 nucleotide sequence: TGTGCCAGCTCTCCAGGGCTGGGGGCCGGACCTAACTATGGCTACACCTTC. This chain joins TRBV18 and TRBJ1-2; tentatively, D is TRBD1 (6 bases). V lost 6 bases and J 0 bases, leaving 20 bases between the germline ends. This CDR3 has 17 residues. Germline V lookup: CDR1 KGHSH, CDR2 LQKENI.

The count of this clone is one. The chain recombines TRBV2 with TRBJ1-4, with 9 positions matching TRBD1. Germline trimming cut 6 bases from V and 3 bases from J; bases unmatched to any gene: 8. Germline V gene lookup returns CDR1 SNHLY and CDR2 FYNNEI. The CDR3 runs 16 residues. CDR3 loop: CASSYRDRAPNEKLFF. The CDR3 DNA follows: TGTGCCAGCAGCTACCGGGACAGGGCCCCTAATGAAAAACTGTTTTTT.

This clone was counted only a few times. The CDR3 DNA follows: TGTGCCAGTAGGGACAGGGGGCATGCTAATGAAAAACTGTTTTTT. Translating gives CASRDRGHANEKLFF. This chain links TRBV19 with TRBJ1-4, with 11 bases aligning to TRBD1. The germline gives CDR1 LNHDA, CDR2 SQIVND (reference sequence). The CDR3 runs to 15 residues. Unmatched junction bases numbered 3, after V lost 6 bases and J lost 3 bases.

The chain carries TRBV5-1 and TRBJ2-5; 7 bases map to TRBD2. CDR1 is SGHRS and CDR2 is YFSETQ in the germline V gene. The CDR3 totals 15 residues. The ends lost 0 bases at V and 5 bases at J; junction bases unmatched: 7. CDR3 sequence (DNA): TGCGCCAGCAGCTTGGCCTTCGGGGGGAGGGAGACCCAGTACTTC. Translation: CASSLAFGGRETQYF.

The V gene is TRBV6-4, the J gene TRBJ1-1, with D uncertain. CDR1 and CDR2 from the germline V gene are MRHNA and SNTAGT. With 6 bases removed from V and 0 bases from J, the gap between germline ends came to 8 bases. The CDR3 has 13 residues. The CDR3 loop reads CASRGDMNTEAFF. CDR3 nucleotides: TGTGCCAGCAGGGGAGACATGAACACTGAAGCTTTCTTT.